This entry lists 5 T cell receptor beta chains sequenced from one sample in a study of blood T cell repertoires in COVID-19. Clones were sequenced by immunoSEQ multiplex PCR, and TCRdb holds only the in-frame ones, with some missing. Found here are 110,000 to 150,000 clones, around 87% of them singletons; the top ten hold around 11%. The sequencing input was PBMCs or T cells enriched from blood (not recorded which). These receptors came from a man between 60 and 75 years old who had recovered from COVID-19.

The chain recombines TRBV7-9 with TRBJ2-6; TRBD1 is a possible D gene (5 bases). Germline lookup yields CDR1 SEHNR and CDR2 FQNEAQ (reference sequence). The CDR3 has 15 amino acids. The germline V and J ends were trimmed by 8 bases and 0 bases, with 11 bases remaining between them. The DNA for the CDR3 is TGTGCCAGCTCTCGACAGAGCTCTGGGGCCAACGTCCTGACTTTC. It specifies CASSRQSSGANVLTF.

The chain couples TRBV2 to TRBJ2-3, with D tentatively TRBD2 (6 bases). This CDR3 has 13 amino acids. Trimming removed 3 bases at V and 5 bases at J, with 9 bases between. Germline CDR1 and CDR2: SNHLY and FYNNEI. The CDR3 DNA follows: TGTGCCAGCAGTGAGGGACTTCAAGATACGCAGTATTTT. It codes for CASSEGLQDTQYF.

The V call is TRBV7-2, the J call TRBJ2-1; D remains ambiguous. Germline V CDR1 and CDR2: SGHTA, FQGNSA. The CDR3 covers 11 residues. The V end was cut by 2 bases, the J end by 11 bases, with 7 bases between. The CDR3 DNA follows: TGTGCCAGCAGCTTAACTCTACAGCAGTTCTTC. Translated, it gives CASSLTLQQFF. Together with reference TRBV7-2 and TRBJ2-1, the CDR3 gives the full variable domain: GAGVSQSPSNKVTEKGKDVELRCDPISGHTALYWYRQSLGQGLEFLIYFQGNSAPDKSGLPSDRFSAERTGGSVSTLTIQRTQQEDSAVYLCASSLTLQQFFGPGTRLTVL.

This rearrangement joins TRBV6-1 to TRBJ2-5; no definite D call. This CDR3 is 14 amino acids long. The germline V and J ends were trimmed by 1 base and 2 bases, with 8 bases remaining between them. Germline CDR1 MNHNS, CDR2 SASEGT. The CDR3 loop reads CASSEGLAQETQYF. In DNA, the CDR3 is TGTGCCAGCAGTGAAGGGTTAGCTCAAGAGACCCAGTACTTC.

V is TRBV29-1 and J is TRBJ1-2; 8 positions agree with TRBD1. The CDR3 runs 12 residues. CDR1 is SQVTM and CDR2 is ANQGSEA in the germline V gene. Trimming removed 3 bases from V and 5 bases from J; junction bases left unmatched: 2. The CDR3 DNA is TGCAGCGTTGACACAGGGGGTTATGGCTACACCTTC. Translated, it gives CSVDTGGYGYTF.